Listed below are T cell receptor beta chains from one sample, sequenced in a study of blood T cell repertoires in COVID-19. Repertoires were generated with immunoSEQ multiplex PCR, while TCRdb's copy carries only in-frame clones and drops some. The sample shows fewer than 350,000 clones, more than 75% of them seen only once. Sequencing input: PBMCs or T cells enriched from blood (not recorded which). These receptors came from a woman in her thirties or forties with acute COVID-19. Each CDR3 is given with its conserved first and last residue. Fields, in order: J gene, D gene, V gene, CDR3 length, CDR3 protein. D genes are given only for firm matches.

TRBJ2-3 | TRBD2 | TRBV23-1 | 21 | CASSQSPNGVAGGQSTDTQYF
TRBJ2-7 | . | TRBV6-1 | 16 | CASSEVRPSSMYEQYF
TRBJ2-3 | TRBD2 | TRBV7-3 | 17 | CASSRRVQRGGQDTQYF
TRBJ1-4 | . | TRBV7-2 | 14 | CASSLAGINEKLFF
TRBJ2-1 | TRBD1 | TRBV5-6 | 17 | CASSSARQGRMYNEQFF
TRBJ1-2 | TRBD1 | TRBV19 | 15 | CASSGLWDSNYGYTF
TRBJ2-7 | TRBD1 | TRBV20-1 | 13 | CSASHGTALEQYF
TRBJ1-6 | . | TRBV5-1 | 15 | CASSLGQITGSPLHF
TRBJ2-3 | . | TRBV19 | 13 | CASSIGGIDTQYF
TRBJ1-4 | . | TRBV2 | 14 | CASRAGPTNEKLFF
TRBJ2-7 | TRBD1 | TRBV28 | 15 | CASSLPETGGGEQYF
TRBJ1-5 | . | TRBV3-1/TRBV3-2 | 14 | CASSPGHFNQPQHF
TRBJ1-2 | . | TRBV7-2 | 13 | CASSLDRVYGYTF
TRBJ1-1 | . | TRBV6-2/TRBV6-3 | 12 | CASGRGRTEAFF
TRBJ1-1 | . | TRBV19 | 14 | CASSIGQGNTEAFF
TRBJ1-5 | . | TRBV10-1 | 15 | CASSDRQGSNQPQHF
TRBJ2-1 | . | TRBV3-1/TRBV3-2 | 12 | CASSQSNNEQFF
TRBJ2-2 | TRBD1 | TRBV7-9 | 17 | CASSPQPGQGNTGELFF
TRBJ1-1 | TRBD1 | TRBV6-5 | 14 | CASSPGTGDTEAFF
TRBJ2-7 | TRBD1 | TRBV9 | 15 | CASSLTWDSDYEQYF
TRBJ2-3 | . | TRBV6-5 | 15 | CASGSMAASTDTQYF
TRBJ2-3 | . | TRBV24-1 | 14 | CASAGTGSTDTQYF
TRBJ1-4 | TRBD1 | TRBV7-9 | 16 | CASSFSGDRLREKLFF
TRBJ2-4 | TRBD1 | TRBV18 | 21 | CASSPLEFPGGVGVAKNIQYF
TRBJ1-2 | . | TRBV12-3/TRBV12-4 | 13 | CASSFRYDYGYTF
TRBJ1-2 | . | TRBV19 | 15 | CATTAGRRPGGGYTF
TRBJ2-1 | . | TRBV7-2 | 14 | CASSSIGRGEVQFF
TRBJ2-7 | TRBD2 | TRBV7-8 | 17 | CASSLGLAGGRSYEQYF
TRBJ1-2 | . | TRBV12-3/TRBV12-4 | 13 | CASRLQGTYGYTF
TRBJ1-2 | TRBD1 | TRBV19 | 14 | CASRKTGEVYGYTF
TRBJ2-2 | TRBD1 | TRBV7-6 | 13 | CASSHRGFGELFF